The 14 T cell receptor beta chains below all came from one sample that was sequenced in a study of control samples from healthy donors and cancer patients. The table came from immunoSEQ multiplex PCR; TCRdb's copy has only in-frame clones and leaves some out. The top ten hold approximately 0.58% of the sample, which has 120,000 or so clones, around 92% seen once. The sequencing sample was made of PBMCs. All receptors derive from a man aged 80 or over with head and neck cancer.

The rearrangement uses TRBV5-1 and TRBJ2-3; 9 bases fit TRBD1. The CDR3 is 15 residues long. Germline loops: CDR1 SGHRS, CDR2 YFSETQ. Trimming at V came to 4 bases and at J to 2 bases, leaving 5 bases not matched to a gene. CDR3 sequence: CASSPGTGTTDTQYF. The CDR3 nucleotides are TGCGCCAGCAGCCCCGGGACAGGGACCACAGATACGCAGTATTTT.

CDR3 in DNA: TGTGCCAGCAGCTTAGGGACAGCCACAGATACGCAGTATTTT. It is translated as CASSLGTATDTQYF. This chain joins TRBV7-9 and TRBJ2-3; tentatively, D is TRBD1 (6 bases). This CDR3 contains 14 residues. Germline-derived CDR1 and CDR2 are SEHNR and FQNEAQ (reference sequence). V dropped 1 base and J dropped 2 bases, with 7 bases sitting between them.

The chain joins TRBV5-6 to TRBJ2-3; weak D call: TRBD1 (6 bases). CDR1 is SGHDT, CDR2 YYEEEE, per germline. The CDR3 contains 14 residues. V dropped 0 bases and J dropped 5 bases, with 10 bases sitting between them. CDR3 region: CASSLGGQGDTQYF. CDR3 sequence (DNA): TGTGCCAGCAGCTTGGGGGGGCAGGGAGATACGCAGTATTTT.

The chain has TRBV6-2 or TRBV6-3 and TRBJ2-7, with no clear D. Germline values: CDR1 MNHEY, CDR2 SVGEGT. The CDR3 length is 11 residues. The ends were cut back, 2 bases at V and 4 bases at J, with 3 bases in the middle. CDR3 nucleotide sequence: TGTGCCAGCAGTTACAAATACGAGCAGTACTTC. This gives the protein CASSYKYEQYF.

This sequence joins TRBV14 and TRBJ2-1; D is undetermined. The CDR3 runs to 16 residues. Trimming stripped 4 bases from V and 0 bases from J, with 13 bases between. Germline V gene data show CDR1 as SGHDN and CDR2 as FVKESK. The CDR3 protein is CASSLLAGGSYNEQFF. The CDR3 nucleotides read TGTGCCAGCAGCCTCTTGGCAGGCGGCTCCTACAATGAGCAGTTCTTC. Looking up the rest from reference TRBV14 and TRBJ2-1 gives the full variable domain: EAGVTQFPSHSVIEKGQTVTLRCDPISGHDNLYWYRRVMGKEIKFLLHFVKESKQDESGMPNNRFLAERTGGTYSTLKVQPAELEDSGVYFCASSLLAGGSYNEQFFGPGTRLTVL.

The chain uses TRBV27 and TRBJ1-5; no clear D gene. CDR1 is MNHEY and CDR2 is SMNVEV in the germline V gene (reference sequence). This CDR3 has 13 residues. V was shortened by 4 bases and J by 4 bases, with 8 bases between the two germline ends. The CDR3 DNA sequence: TGTGCCAGCAGTTGGACGGGAAATCAGCCCCAGCATTTT. Translation: CASSWTGNQPQHF.

The CDR3 loop is CASSLDRGNNSPLHF. The CDR3 DNA sequence: TGCGCCAGCAGCTTGGACAGGGGAAATAATTCACCCCTCCACTTT. The rearrangement links TRBV5-1 to TRBJ1-6, with 7 bases fitting TRBD1. The CDR3 totals 15 residues. Germline V gene lookup returns CDR1 SGHRS and CDR2 YFSETQ. V shed 0 bases and J 5 bases; nucleotides not matched to a gene: 2.

The chain is built from TRBV11-2 and TRBJ1-3; D unresolved. Trimming stripped 0 bases from V and 0 bases from J, with 6 bases between. The CDR3 runs to 15 residues. The germline V gene has CDR1 SGHAT and CDR2 FQNNGV. CDR3 sequence (DNA): TGTGCCAGCAGCTTAGACTCGAGCTCTGGAAACACCATATATTTT. This translates into CASSLDSSSGNTIYF. Looking up the rest from reference TRBV11-2 and TRBJ1-3 gives the full variable domain: EAGVAQSPRYKIIEKRQSVAFWCNPISGHATLYWYQQILGQGPKLLIQFQNNGVVDDSQLPKDRFSAERLKGVDSTLKIQPAKLEDSAVYLCASSLDSSSGNTIYFGEGSWLTVV.

This rearrangement joins TRBV25-1 to TRBJ2-2; 14 bases are a match to TRBD2. The ends lost 4 bases at V and 4 bases at J; junction bases unmatched: 8. The CDR3 loop spans 18 amino acids. Germline assignment: CDR1 MGHDK and CDR2 SYGVNS. CDR3 sequence: CASSVGTSGRGFTGELFF. CDR3 in DNA: TGTGCCAGCAGTGTAGGGACTAGCGGGAGAGGTTTCACCGGGGAGCTGTTTTTT. Filled out from reference TRBV25-1 and TRBJ2-2, the complete variable domain reads EADIYQTPRYLVIGTGKKITLECSQTMGHDKMYWYQQDPGMELHLIHYSYGVNSTEKGDLSSESTVSRIRTEHFPLTLESARPSHTSQYLCASSVGTSGRGFTGELFFGEGSRLTVL.

The V and J genes are TRBV6-5 and TRBJ2-2, with D possibly matching TRBD1 (5 bases). The CDR3 is 14 residues long. Germline CDR1 is MNHEY and CDR2 is SVGAGI. The V end lost 8 bases, the J end lost 1 base, and 11 bases lay between the germline ends. The CDR3 sequence: CASAWTMNTGELFF. Here the CDR3 DNA reads TGTGCCAGCGCGTGGACAATGAACACCGGGGAGCTGTTTTTT.

The V gene is TRBV7-9, the J gene TRBJ1-2, with 8 bases fitting TRBD1. This CDR3 spans 16 amino acids. With V trimmed by 2 bases and J by 0 bases, 5 bases remained unmatched. CDR1 and CDR2 (germline): SEHNR, FQNEAQ (reference sequence). As DNA, the CDR3 is TGTGCCAGCAGCTTATACGGACAGGGTTCTAACTATGGCTACACCTTC. This gives the protein CASSLYGQGSNYGYTF. The variable domain in full, with the rest retrieved from reference TRBV7-9 and TRBJ1-2, is DTGVSQNPRHKITKRGQNVTFRCDPISEHNRLYWYRQTLGQGPEFLTYFQNEAQLEKSRLLSDRFSAERPKGSFSTLEIQRTEQGDSAMYLCASSLYGQGSNYGYTFGSGTRLTVV.

The CDR3 spells CASSLDVSYGTQYF. In nucleotides, the CDR3 is TGCGCCAGCAGCCTGGACGTGAGTTATGGGACCCAGTACTTC. The chain uses TRBV5-1 and TRBJ2-5, with D unclear. V shed 4 bases and J shed 7 bases, with 17 bases lying between them. The CDR3 covers 14 residues. Germline V gives CDR1 SGHRS, CDR2 YFSETQ.

The chain combines TRBV25-1 with TRBJ2-7; 10 nucleotides line up with TRBD1. Germline V CDR1 and CDR2: MGHDK, SYGVNS. Unmatched junction bases numbered 7, after V lost 9 bases and J lost 2 bases. The CDR3 covers 14 residues. In DNA, the CDR3 is TGTGCCAGTACTAGGACAGGGGGGACCTACGAGCAGTACTTC. Protein sequence: CASTRTGGTYEQYF.

The chain has TRBV6-2 or TRBV6-3 and TRBJ2-2, with TRBD1 identical over 9 bases. CDR1 and CDR2 from the germline V gene are MNHEY and SVGEGT. The CDR3 extends over 15 amino acids. Trimming took 6 bases from V and 0 from J; bases not matched to a gene: 2. The CDR3 protein is CASSRTGANTGELFF. Written as DNA, the CDR3 is TGTGCCAGCAGCCGGACAGGGGCGAACACCGGGGAGCTGTTTTTT.